This T cell receptor (beta chain) was captured by sequencing in a study of blood T cell repertoires in COVID-19. Study-wide background: Donors in the United States, Italy and Spain gave samples during acute or convalescent COVID-19.

CDR1 is SGHTS and CDR2 is YDEGEE in the germline V gene. The CDR3 runs to 14 residues. With 1 base clipped from V and 5 bases from J, the junction kept 5 bases outside the gene matches. This clone was counted only a few times. Enrolment of Seattle patients took place during active infection, and they were followed longitudinally. Original methodology: Estimates of nucleated cell counts were drawn from the amplification of reference gene primers. The table came from immunoSEQ multiplex PCR; TCRdb's copy has only in-frame clones and leaves some out. V and J calls and clone size are those listed in that table; D and trimming were worked out from the DNA. The sample shows approximately 47,000 clones, more than 75% of them seen only once.

The chain employs TRBV5-8 and TRBJ1-1, with 7 bases identical to TRBD1. The sample was peripheral blood. This clonotype originated in a woman of 80 years or more with COVID-19, enrolled during active disease. This chain's CDR3 is CASSLTGESTEAFF. In nucleotides, the CDR3 is TGTGCCAGCAGCTTGACAGGGGAATCTACTGAAGCTTTCTTT.